This TCR beta chain derives from a study of cytomegalovirus exposure and HLA in healthy donors (dated by TCRdb to 2016 to 2017). At the level of the whole study: An earlier analysis of several hundred of the donors reported approximately 290 Gb of sequence data and some 120 million unique TCR beta sequences from some 180 million T cells. An early release covering roughly 640 HLA-typed donors comprised around 300 gigabases of sequencing data and about 90 million unique TCR sequences. Of the approximately 400 genotyped donors, 65% to 90% fell in the genetic ancestry cluster associated with self-reported Caucasian donors. The study aimed to test whether cataloging public T cell receptors could reveal signatures of past pathogen exposure. The study used immunosequencing to profile the T cell repertoires of 600 to 850 subjects and linked those repertoires to cytomegalovirus serostatus. Besides the first cohort of around 670 subjects, a separate validation cohort made up of 95 to 150 different subjects was used. To predict cytomegalovirus infection status, the study combined high-throughput TCR immunosequencing, statistical association of individual TCRs with disease status, and machine learning. To study patterns of TCR occurrence, a later analysis re-analyzed previously published TCR beta repertoires from 666 donors and added high-resolution HLA genotyping. In the later analysis, no new phenotypic data were used to find candidate immune exposures; instead, reliance was placed on TCR beta sequences and their occurrence across donors. In an earlier analysis of roughly 600 of the donors, high-throughput TCR beta sequencing was used to judge whether each TCR beta V gene segment behaved as functional or pseudogenic. Donor age, sex, ethnicity and CMV serostatus were collected together with the repertoire data. A later genetic analysis used genome-wide SNP genotypes for about 60% of the 666 donors, treating that subset as a discovery cohort. All discovery cohort repertoires had been generated on a single sequencing platform. Both class I and class II loci were covered by HLA typing, at four-digit resolution. Typing coverage varied by locus: roughly 629-640 donors for A, B, C, DRB1 and DQB1; more than 500 for DQA1; around 610 for DPA1; approximately 450 for DPB1. Four or five DR-DQ haplotypes were handled as single units for association and clustering because linkage in the cohort was strong. Across 398 genotyped donors of the cohort, an average of about 240,000 unique TCR beta nucleotide sequences per donor were sequenced, and roughly a sixth of those sequences were non-productive. The research as a whole found: In a later analysis, several top co-occurrence clusters were reported to appear linked to parvovirus B19, influenza, CMV and Epstein-Barr virus. Because HLA typing was unavailable for some donors at each locus, only the typed subset was used in association tests. According to a later genetic analysis, donors in an Asian-associated ancestry cluster had fewer N-insertions in productive TCRs than the approximately 690-donor mean. In an earlier analysis of approximately 590 of the donors, most TCR beta V segments appeared in productive rearrangements about 90% or about 30% of the time, broadly matching IMGT annotations. In a later genetic analysis, a missense DCLRE1C variant was associated with V-gene and J-gene trimming of TCR beta chains, and the association was replicated in an independent cohort. A later analysis found that HLA-associated TCR beta chains were more clonally expanded and had lower generation probabilities than equally common non-associated chains. In a later analysis, around 15,000 TCR beta sequences were associated with specific HLA alleles at a false discovery rate of 0.05. A group of highly shared sequence variants was considered likely to be a technical artifact of the sequencing pipeline. The earlier analysis of approximately 590 of the donors excluded roughly 17 rarely observed V segments, including chromosome 9 orphons, because counts were too low. A few of the identified cytomegalovirus-associated TCR beta chains were confirmed in vitro to be specific for cytomegalovirus antigens. In a later analysis, TCR association rates were found to vary across HLA loci, with the most associated TCRs seen for DRB1 alleles and the fewest for HLA-C alleles. The authors suggested that the approach could potentially be generalized to other disease states and immunological phenotypes. Most CMV-associated TCR beta chains appeared to be HLA-restricted in a later analysis, and the HLA associations seemed to be driven largely by CMV exposure. In both the original and validation cohorts, the classifier was reported to diagnose cytomegalovirus status with high specificity and sensitivity. A further reported finding was that TCR beta sequences accurately predicted the HLA-A and HLA-B alleles for most subjects in the first cohort. Presence/absence analyses assumed roughly uniform sequencing depth across donors, an assumption that may not hold. The study listed 164 TCR beta chains as associated with cytomegalovirus. Most TCR sequences were seen in very few donors, while some public TCRs were found in many individuals. For the cohort, immune exposure information was limited to CMV serostatus. This cohort had only TCR beta chains sequenced, and the lack of alpha or paired-chain data limited which features could be detected. When HLA alleles, especially DR and DQ, strongly co-occurred, attributing TCR associations to individual alleles was difficult. The 87-base-pair reads could not distinguish some IMGT-functional V segments, including TRBV6-2 and TRBV6-3, so those segments were excluded. Correlated functional status among segregating V segments might be attributable to linkage disequilibrium, but an unknown experimental factor could not be ruled out.

As for this clone: Its antigen target is currently unknown. Base qualities are missing; no much larger clone stands one base away.

The library was prepared using the immunoSEQ multiplex PCR assay. The multiplex PCR relied on a mix of 60 forward primers for TCR Vbeta segments and 13 reverse primers for TCR Jbeta segments. Amplification of the CDR3 region of rearranged TCR beta genes was performed with a multiplex PCR assay on genomic DNA. The amplified TCR beta libraries were sequenced on the Illumina HiSeq System as 87-base-pair reads. For the original study's pipeline: In a later analysis, roughly 80 million unique TCR beta chains were counted across the 500 to 850 repertoires, and roughly 10 million of these chains were shared by at least two donors. Raw reads were error-corrected and collapsed into unique sequences with a nearest-neighbor algorithm that merged closely related sequences to remove PCR and sequencing errors. To assign V, D and J gene segments, CDR3 sequences were aligned to IMGT reference sequences. For a sequence to be retained, a match of at least six nucleotides to both a V gene segment and a J gene segment was required. Rearrangements were classified as productive when the CDR3 lacked stop codons and remained in frame with V and J, and all other rearrangements were classified as non-productive. Following IMGT convention, CDR3 was defined as the stretch from the second conserved V-encoded cysteine to the conserved J-encoded phenylalanine. Sequences without an unambiguous match to a single V gene segment were excluded from the earlier analysis of a few hundred of the donors. An earlier analysis of a few hundred of the donors classified V segments as functional when productive rearrangements were above 56.7% and as segregating when the standard deviation between donors was above 5%. A statistical classification framework was built for diagnosing cytomegalovirus status from the catalog of TCR beta chain sequences. A later analysis assigned V and J genes by comparing TCR nucleotide sequences with IMGT/GENE-DB human TR gene sequences. A later analysis assigned CDR3 sequences and most-parsimonious VDJ recombination scenarios with the TCRdist pipeline. In a later analysis, each TCR beta chain was defined by its CDR3 amino acid sequence together with its V-gene family, and reads without a unique V-gene family were excluded. As a way to deal with suspected cross-contamination and a sequencing artifact, a later analysis dropped more than 500 nucleotide sequences that were highly shared and had low generation probability. A later analysis calculated a clonal expansion index for each public chain from normalized within-repertoire ranks of inferred template counts. A later analysis computed generation probabilities with a VDJ recombination model fitted to out-of-frame rearrangements, and checked the results against IGoR. A later analysis scored TCR-TCR, TCR-HLA and TCR-CMV co-occurrence with hypergeometric tests, applying a repertoire-size bias correction to TCR pairs. In a later analysis, false discovery rates were estimated by permuting HLA or CMV assignments 20 times. In a later analysis, co-occurring TCRs were grouped using DBSCAN, with TCRdist sequence similarity added in when clustering inside HLA-allele-positive subsets. Repertoires with fewer than 30,000 or more than 120,000 public chains, plus five repertoires with anomalous nucleotide sharing, were excluded from co-occurrence clustering. The table was pulled from immuneACCESS by TCRdb, which kept in-frame rearrangements only. Such tables lose some clones; where checked, under half of the loss comes from unresolved V genes, and the rest has no known cause. V and J calls and clone size are given by that table; D and trimming were obtained from the DNA. The sample contains some 130,000 clones, approximately 84% of them found a single time. The ten largest clones represent less than 2% of the sample.

The germline V gene provides CDR1 SNHLY and CDR2 FYNNEI. Trimming removed 4 bases from V and 5 bases from J, leaving 5 bases between the germline ends. The CDR3 holds 11 amino acids from the cysteine to the phenylalanine. The kept DNA is CDR3 alone, 33 bases in frame from the first base. The cohort consisted of hundreds of healthy bone marrow donors. All cohort members were sampled while nominally healthy, although unrecorded immune exposures were likely present. The donor tested CMV seronegative, placing the donor among the 350 to 400 seronegative members of the cohort. Each donor provided a peripheral blood sample, and peripheral blood mononuclear cells were used for TCR beta sequencing. The Qiagen DNeasy Blood Extraction Kit was used to extract genomic DNA from the blood cell samples.

The chain uses TRBV2 and TRBJ1-2; the D gene is unclear. This sequence originates from a woman aged 18 to 35 in good health and CMV-seronegative. Sequenced material: PBMCs. The CDR3 sequence is CASSGRYGYTF. The DNA sequence is TGTGCCAGCAGTGGGAGATATGGCTACACCTTC.